The 29 T cell receptor beta chains listed next were all sequenced from one sample in a study of T cell responses to AZD1222 COVID-19 vaccine. Assay: immunoSEQ multiplex PCR; the TCRdb copy retains only in-frame clones and omits some. The data contain some 130,000 clones, 75% to 90% of them singletons. The sample here was peripheral blood, taken 28 days after the second AZD1222 dose. All receptors come from an adult who received the AZD1222 COVID-19 vaccine.

V and J are TRBV7-3 and TRBJ2-3; D possibly corresponds to TRBD1 (6 bases). Looked up from germline, CDR1 is SGHTA and CDR2 is FQGTGA. There are 16 residues in the CDR3. V gave up 5 bases and J gave up 0 bases, with 15 bases separating them. The CDR3 region is CASSGGVGASTDTQYF. CDR3 coding DNA: TGTGCCAGCAGCGGGGGAGTGGGGGCTAGCACAGATACGCAGTATTTT.

This rearrangement joins TRBV11-1 to TRBJ2-1; 10 nucleotides match TRBD1. The CDR3 contains 14 residues. Germline assignment: CDR1 SGHAT and CDR2 FQDESV (reference sequence). After removal of 11 bases from V and 6 bases from J, the junction contained 10 bases not matched to a gene. CDR3 in amino acids: CAASRDRGPNEQFF. The CDR3 DNA sequence: TGTGCCGCATCCCGGGACAGGGGCCCCAATGAGCAGTTCTTC. The full variable domain, rest sourced from reference TRBV11-1 and TRBJ2-1, is EAEVAQSPRYKITEKSQAVAFWCDPISGHATLYWYRQILGQGPELLVQFQDESVVDDSQLPKDRFSAERLKGVDSTLKIQPAELGDSAMYLCAASRDRGPNEQFFGPGTRLTVL.

The chain combines TRBV27 with TRBJ2-7, with D uncertain. The CDR3 has 12 amino acids. Germline V gene sequence: CDR1 MNHEY, CDR2 SMNVEV (reference sequence). Between the trimmed V and J ends, which lost 7 bases and 4 bases, there was a span of 11 bases. The CDR3 DNA is TGTGCCAGCAAGGGCGGTATTTACGAGCAGTACTTC. It translates to CASKGGIYEQYF.

The chain recombines TRBV6-2 or TRBV6-3 with TRBJ2-1, with 9 nucleotides matching TRBD2. This CDR3 comprises 17 residues. With 4 bases clipped from V and 4 bases from J, the junction kept 11 bases outside the gene matches. Germline CDR1 and CDR2: MNHEY and SVGEGT. Here the CDR3 reads CASSWRWSGGIYNEQFF. The CDR3 DNA follows: TGTGCCAGCAGTTGGCGTTGGAGCGGGGGGATATACAATGAGCAGTTCTTC.

Only one count was recorded for this clone. V and J are TRBV28 and TRBJ2-7; D may correspond to TRBD1 or TRBD2 (5 bases each). The V end was cut by 1 base, the J end by 2 bases, with 18 bases between. This CDR3 comprises 17 residues. Germline CDR1 reads MDHEN; CDR2 reads SYDVKM. The CDR3 bases are TGTGCCAGCAGTTTATTGTGGGACCCGTCCCCAACCTACGAGCAGTACTTC. As protein: CASSLLWDPSPTYEQYF.

The CDR3 loop is CASSLAPGTDTYEQYF. The CDR3 DNA is TGTGCCAGCAGCTTGGCCCCCGGGACGGACACCTACGAGCAGTACTTC. The V and J genes are TRBV5-5 and TRBJ2-7; D is perhaps TRBD1 or TRBD2 (5 bases each). This CDR3 comprises 16 residues. Germline CDR1 SGHKS, CDR2 YYEKEE (reference sequence). Trimming removed 0 bases at V and 2 bases at J, with 15 bases between. The full variable domain, completed using reference TRBV5-5 and TRBJ2-7, is DAGVTQSPTHLIKTRGQQVTLRCSPISGHKSVSWYQQVLGQGPQFIFQYYEKEERGRGNFPDRFSARQFPNYSSELNVNALLLGDSALYLCASSLAPGTDTYEQYFGPGTRLTVT.

This clone was found a few times. V and J are TRBV19 and TRBJ1-2; 12 bases map to TRBD1. This CDR3 comprises 16 residues. V dropped 6 bases and J dropped 4; count of bases not matched to a gene: 9. Germline V lookup: CDR1 LNHDA, CDR2 SQIVND (reference sequence). The CDR3 DNA is TGTGCCAGTAGCCTGGGACAGGGGGCAGATAGCTATGGCTACACCTTC. Translating gives CASSLGQGADSYGYTF.

The chain uses TRBV6-2 or TRBV6-3 and TRBJ1-5; no firm D call. V gave up 4 bases and J gave up 5 bases, with 6 bases separating them. The CDR3 totals 12 residues. CDR1 and CDR2 from the germline V gene are MNHEY and SVGEGT. The CDR3 is CASSFLYQPQHF. The CDR3 DNA reads as TGTGCCAGCAGTTTCCTGTATCAGCCCCAGCATTTT.

The chain links TRBV7-3 to TRBJ2-7, with D hard to call. V shed 3 bases and J shed 7 bases, with 10 bases lying between them. This CDR3 region has 12 residues. CDR1 SGHTA and CDR2 FQGTGA come from the germline V gene. The DNA for the CDR3 is TGTGCCAGCAGCTTGTTGAGTCGTGAGCAGTACTTC. It yields the protein CASSLLSREQYF.

The chain couples TRBV6-1 to TRBJ2-7; 9 bases agree with TRBD2. Germline loops: CDR1 MNHNS, CDR2 SASEGT. Unmatched junction bases numbered 6, after V lost 3 bases and J lost 3 bases. The CDR3 length is 15 residues. CDR3 sequence: CASSDPRLAVYEQYF. The CDR3 coding sequence is TGTGCCAGCAGTGATCCGAGACTAGCGGTCTACGAGCAGTACTTC.

CDR3 bases: TGTGCCAGCAGTGAAACAGGCCCGGGGGACTATGGCTACACCTTC. Translating gives CASSETGPGDYGYTF. The chain links TRBV2 to TRBJ1-2; weak D call: TRBD1 (5 bases). The V and J ends lost 2 bases and 3 bases respectively, with 13 bases between them. The length of the CDR3 is 15 residues. CDR1 and CDR2 from the germline V gene are SNHLY and FYNNEI.

The table lists this clone with a count of one. The rearrangement uses TRBV21-1 and TRBJ1-6. TRBV21-1 is deemed a pseudogene. The CDR3 runs 12 residues. The CDR3 region has the DNA TGTGCCAGCAGCAAAGCAGACGGGGATACTCGTTTT. Amino acid sequence: CASSKADGDTRF.

The rearrangement joins TRBV4-1 to TRBJ2-5; a possible D gene is TRBD1 (6 bases). Germline CDR1 MGHRA, CDR2 YSYEKL. Trimming stripped 0 bases from V and 9 bases from J, with 8 bases between. This CDR3 has 12 residues. CDR3 loop: CASSQDKGAQYF. DNA of the CDR3: TGCGCCAGCAGCCAAGACAAGGGGGCCCAGTACTTC.

Of note for this clone: Other DNA sequences from this sample encode an identical CDR3 as well. This chain joins TRBV20-1 and TRBJ1-2; D remains ambiguous. The V and J ends lost 5 bases and 4 bases respectively, with 8 bases between them. The germline gives CDR1 DFQATT, CDR2 SNEGSKA (reference sequence). This CDR3 is 11 amino acids long. CDR3 sequence reads: CSAPPPYGYTF. The CDR3 DNA follows: TGCAGTGCTCCTCCCCCCTATGGCTACACCTTC.

This clone is a singleton in its sample. The rearrangement uses TRBV19 and TRBJ1-4; D unclear. V lost 3 bases to trimming and J lost 4 bases, with 9 bases between them. Germline V gives CDR1 LNHDA, CDR2 SQIVND (reference sequence). This CDR3 has 14 amino acids. This CDR3 is CASSMNRFNEKLFF. The CDR3 nucleotides read TGTGCCAGTAGTATGAACAGATTTAATGAAAAACTGTTTTTT. Complete variable domain (other parts from reference TRBV19 and TRBJ1-4): DGGITQSPKYLFRKEGQNVTLSCEQNLNHDAMYWYRQDPGQGLRLIYYSQIVNDFQKGDIAEGYSVSREKKESFPLTVTSAQKNPTAFYLCASSMNRFNEKLFFGSGTQLSVL.

This clone was found a few times. The chain has TRBV7-8 and TRBJ1-1, with TRBD1 identical over 8 bases. CDR3 length equals 15 residues. Trimming cost V 4 bases and J 5 bases; bases outside gene matches: 9. Germline V gives CDR1 SGHVS, CDR2 FQNEAQ. Here the CDR3 DNA reads TGTGCCAGCAGCTCCCTCAGACAGGGGAGAACTGAAGCTTTCTTT. Amino acid sequence: CASSSLRQGRTEAFF.

This chain joins TRBV7-6 and TRBJ2-3, with D possibly being TRBD2 (7 bases). This CDR3 region has 15 residues. From germline, CDR1 is SGHVS and CDR2 FNYEAQ. Trimming stripped 3 bases from V and 3 bases from J, with 13 bases between. CDR3 DNA sequence: TGTGCCAGCAGCTTGCGGGGGCTGCGGACAGATACGCAGTATTTT. This gives the protein CASSLRGLRTDTQYF.

The chain links TRBV15 to TRBJ2-1, with 7 bases lining up with TRBD1. Trimming removed 4 bases from V and 3 bases from J; junction bases left unmatched: 9. The length of the CDR3 is 16 residues. CDR1 and CDR2 (germline): LNHNV, YYDKDF (reference sequence). CDR3 residues: CATSTRRDRLYNEQFF. The DNA of the CDR3 is TGTGCCACCAGCACCCGAAGGGACAGACTCTACAATGAGCAGTTCTTC.

The CDR3 sequence is CASSSEVYSPLHF. For the CDR3, the DNA is TGTGCCAGCAGCTCCGAGGTATACTCACCCCTCCACTTT. V gene TRBV9 combines with J gene TRBJ1-6; D gene uncertain. The CDR3 is 13 residues long. Trimming shortened V by 4 bases and J by 10 bases, and 12 bases separated the two germline ends. CDR1 and CDR2 from the germline V gene are SGDLS and YYNGEE.

The J gene is TRBJ2-5, the V gene TRBV7-9, with D uncertain. The CDR3 spans 13 residues. The germline V gene encodes CDR1 SEHNR and CDR2 FQNEAQ (reference sequence). V lost 3 bases, J lost 9 bases, and 14 bases lay in between. The CDR3 DNA sequence: TGTGCCAGCAGCTTTCTGGAACGTGGGGCCCAGTACTTC. As protein: CASSFLERGAQYF.

V is TRBV4-3 and J is TRBJ1-2; TRBD1 aligns across 8 bases. The CDR3 contains 17 residues. Germline CDR1 LGHNA, CDR2 YSLEER. The J segment lost 4 bases and the V segment lost 4 bases, leaving 14 bases of the junction unmatched. The CDR3 sequence: CASSPGGGRRSPYGYTF. CDR3 nucleotide sequence: TGCGCCAGCAGCCCAGGGGGCGGGCGCCGGAGCCCCTATGGCTACACCTTC.

The J gene is TRBJ2-5, the V gene TRBV5-1, with D maybe TRBD1 (6 bases). Germline V gene data show CDR1 as SGHRS and CDR2 as YFSETQ. This CDR3 contains 14 residues. The V end was cut by 4 bases, the J end by 3 bases, with 13 bases between. This CDR3 is CASSPDSSEETQYF. DNA for the CDR3: TGCGCCAGCAGCCCGGACAGCTCCGAAGAGACCCAGTACTTC. Using reference TRBV5-1 and TRBJ2-5 for the parts outside the CDR3, the full variable domain is KAGVTQTPRYLIKTRGQQVTLSCSPISGHRSVSWYQQTPGQGLQFLFEYFSETQRNKGNFPGRFSGRQFSNSRSEMNVSTLELGDSALYLCASSPDSSEETQYFGPGTRLLVL.

This clone is a singleton in its sample. This chain links TRBV3-1 (or the pseudogene TRBV3-2) with TRBJ2-7; TRBD2 aligns across 8 bases. This CDR3 is built from 14 residues. Unmatched junction bases numbered 5, after V lost 0 bases and J lost 7 bases. Germline V gene sequence: CDR1 LGHDT, CDR2 YNNKEL (reference sequence). The CDR3 reads CASSQDRRGEEQYF. CDR3 DNA: TGTGCCAGCAGCCAAGATCGGCGGGGGGAAGAGCAGTACTTC.

The chain has TRBV30 and TRBJ1-1; 7 nucleotides align to TRBD1. The germline gives CDR1 GTSNPN, CDR2 SVGIG (reference sequence). The J segment lost 0 bases and the V segment lost 4 bases, leaving 8 bases of the junction unmatched. CDR3 length: 15 amino acids. The CDR3, as DNA: TGTGCCTGGACCTCCCAGGGGGTAATGAACACTGAAGCTTTCTTT. This translates into CAWTSQGVMNTEAFF. Full variable domain (rest looked up from reference TRBV30 and TRBJ1-1): SQTIHQWPATLVQPVGSPLSLECTVEGTSNPNLYWYRQAAGRGLQLLFYSVGIGQISSEVPQNLSASRPQDRQFILSSKKLLLSDSGFYLCAWTSQGVMNTEAFFGQGTRLTVV.

As regards this clone: The junction does not match germline at one end; this may be a read error. The genes are TRBV7-9 and TRBJ1-2; 9 nucleotides match TRBD1. This CDR3 region has 13 residues. The germline CDR1 and CDR2 sequences are SEHNR and FQNEAQ (reference sequence). This chain's CDR3 is CASSLQGAGEKAF. The CDR3 coding sequence is TGTGCCAGCAGCCTACAGGGGGCAGGAGAAAAGGCCTTC. Complete variable domain (other parts from reference TRBV7-9 and TRBJ1-2): DTGVSQNPRHKITKRGQNVTFRCDPISEHNRLYWYRQTLGQGPEFLTYFQNEAQLEKSRLLSDRFSAERPKGSFSTLEIQRTEQGDSAMYLCASSLQGAGEKAFGSGTRLTVV.

The chain has TRBV25-1 and TRBJ1-3; TRBD1 might be the D (6 bases). Per germline, CDR1 MGHDK and CDR2 SYGVNS. The V gene lost 5 bases and the J gene lost 6 bases, with 11 bases spanning the gap. This CDR3 is 13 amino acids long. For the CDR3, the DNA is TGTGCCAGCAGTAGGGGGGCTGAAAACACCATATATTTT. It codes for CASSRGAENTIYF.

This chain joins TRBV29-1 and TRBJ1-1, with TRBD1 as a possible D gene (5 bases). Germline V gives CDR1 SQVTM, CDR2 ANQGSEA. This CDR3 spans 10 amino acids. The V end was cut by 5 bases, the J end by 7 bases, with 8 bases between. The CDR3 region is CSVRGREAFF. The CDR3 coding sequence is TGCAGCGTTAGGGGACGTGAAGCTTTCTTT.

This chain uses TRBV19 with TRBJ2-3, with D perhaps matching TRBD1 (6 bases). This CDR3 is 16 amino acids long. CDR1 and CDR2 from the germline V gene are LNHDA and SQIVND (reference sequence). V was cut by 6 bases and J by 1 base, with 17 bases left in between. This CDR3 is CASSPLPDRRTDTQYF. CDR3 DNA sequence: TGTGCCAGTAGCCCCCTGCCCGACAGGCGCACAGATACGCAGTATTTT.

With regard to this clone: This specimen includes other DNA sequences encoding the same CDR3. The J gene is TRBJ1-1, the V gene TRBV7-3; D not certain. V lost 5 bases to trimming and J lost 2 bases, with 9 bases between them. This CDR3 has 13 amino acids. Germline V gene lookup returns CDR1 SGHTA and CDR2 FQGTGA. CDR3 in amino acids: CASSLGYNTEAFF. The CDR3 DNA sequence: TGTGCCAGCAGCCTTGGATATAACACTGAAGCTTTCTTT.